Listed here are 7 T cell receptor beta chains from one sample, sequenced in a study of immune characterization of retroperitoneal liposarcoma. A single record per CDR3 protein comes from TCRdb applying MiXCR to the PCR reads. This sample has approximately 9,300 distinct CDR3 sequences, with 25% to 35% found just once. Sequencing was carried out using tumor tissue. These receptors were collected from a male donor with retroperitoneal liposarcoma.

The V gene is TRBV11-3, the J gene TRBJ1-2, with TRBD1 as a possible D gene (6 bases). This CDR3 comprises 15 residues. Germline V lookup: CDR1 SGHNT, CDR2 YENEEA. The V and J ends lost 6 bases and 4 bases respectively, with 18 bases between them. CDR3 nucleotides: TGTGCCAGCAGTCAATCGAGGACAGAGGCCTATGGCTACACCTTC. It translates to CASSQSRTEAYGYTF.

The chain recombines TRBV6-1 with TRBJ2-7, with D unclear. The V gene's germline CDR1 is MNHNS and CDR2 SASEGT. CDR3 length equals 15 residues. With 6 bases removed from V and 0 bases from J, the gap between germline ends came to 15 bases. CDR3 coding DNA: TGTGCCAGCAGCCAAACCCTCCTGGGCTCCTACGAGCAGTACTTC. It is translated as CASSQTLLGSYEQYF.

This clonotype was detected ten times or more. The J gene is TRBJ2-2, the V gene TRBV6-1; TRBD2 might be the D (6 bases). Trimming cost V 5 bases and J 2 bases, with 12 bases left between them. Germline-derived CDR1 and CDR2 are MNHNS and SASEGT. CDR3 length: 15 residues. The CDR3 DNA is TGTGCCAGCAGTCGGGACTTAATAAACACCGGGGAGCTGTTTTTT. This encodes CASSRDLINTGELFF.

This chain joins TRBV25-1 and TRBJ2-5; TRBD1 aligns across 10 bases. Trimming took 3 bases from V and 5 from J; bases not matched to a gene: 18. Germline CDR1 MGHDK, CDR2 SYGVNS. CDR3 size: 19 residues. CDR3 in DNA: TGTGCCAGCAGTGACCGCGGACAGGGGGTGGGACCCGCTTTGGAGACCCAGTACTTC. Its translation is CASSDRGQGVGPALETQYF.

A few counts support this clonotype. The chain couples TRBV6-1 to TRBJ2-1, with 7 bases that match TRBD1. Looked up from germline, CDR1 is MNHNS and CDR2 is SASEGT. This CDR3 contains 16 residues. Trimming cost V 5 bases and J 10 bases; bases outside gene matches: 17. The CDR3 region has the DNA TGTGCCAGCAGTTTCCGCATGCCGGGACAGTCCTACGAGCAGTTCTTC. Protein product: CASSFRMPGQSYEQFF.

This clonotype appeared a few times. CDR3 DNA sequence: TGTGCCAGTAGCCTACAGGCAGGGTTCACCGGGGAGCTGTTTTTT. It is translated as CASSLQAGFTGELFF. The genes are TRBV7-2 and TRBJ2-2; D perhaps matches TRBD1 (5 bases). With 9 bases removed from V and 4 bases from J, the gap between germline ends came to 18 bases. The CDR3 consists of 15 residues. Germline V CDR1 and CDR2: SGHTA, FQGNSA.

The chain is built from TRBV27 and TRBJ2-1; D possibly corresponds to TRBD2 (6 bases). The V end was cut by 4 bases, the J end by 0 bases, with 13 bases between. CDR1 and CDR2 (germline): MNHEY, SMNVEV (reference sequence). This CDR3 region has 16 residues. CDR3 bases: TGTGCCAGCAGTTCCAGCGGGTCCAGCTCCTACAATGAGCAGTTCTTC. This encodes CASSSSGSSSYNEQFF.